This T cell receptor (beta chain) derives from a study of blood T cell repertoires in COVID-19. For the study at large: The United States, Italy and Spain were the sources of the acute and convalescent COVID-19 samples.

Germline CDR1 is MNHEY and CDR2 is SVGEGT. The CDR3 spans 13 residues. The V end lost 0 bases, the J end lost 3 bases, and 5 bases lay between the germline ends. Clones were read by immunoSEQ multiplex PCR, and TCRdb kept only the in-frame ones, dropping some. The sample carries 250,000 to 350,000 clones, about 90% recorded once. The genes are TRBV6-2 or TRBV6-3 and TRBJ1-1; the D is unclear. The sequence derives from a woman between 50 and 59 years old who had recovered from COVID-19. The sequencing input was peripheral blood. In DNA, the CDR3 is TGTGCCAGCAGTTACTCACGGTACACTGAAGCTTTCTTT. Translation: CASSYSRYTEAFF.